Listed here is a single T cell receptor (beta chain). Antigen: not known. This entry belongs to a study of cytomegalovirus exposure and HLA in healthy donors. Regarding the study as a whole: Later, an analysis showed that TCR beta chains associated with HLA were more clonally expanded than others that were equally common. Productive rates of about 90% or about 30% were seen for most TCR beta V segments in an earlier analysis. Later analysis showed most CMV-associated TCR beta chains appearing HLA-restricted.

The PCR contained 60 Vbeta and 13 Jbeta primers. In the study's own analysis: Among the unique TCR beta chains that a later analysis counted, about 81 million in all, 9.5 million to 11 million were shared. Generated by immunoSEQ multiplex PCR, the TCRdb table keeps only in-frame clones and is missing some. For V, J and clone size, that table is used; D and trimming come from the DNA. The sample holds 140,000 to 150,000 clones, roughly 72% seen once. This CDR3 contains 14 residues. V lost 4 bases and J lost 1, with 11 bases in between. The germline CDR1 and CDR2 sequences are MNHEY and SMNVEV (reference sequence).

The sequencing input was PBMCs. This chain uses TRBV27 with TRBJ2-7, with D possibly being TRBD1 (6 bases). This TCR was sampled from a man aged 40-50 years in good health and CMV-seronegative. Written as DNA, the CDR3 is TGTGCCAGCAGTTCTGACAGGATTTCCTACGAGCAGTACTTC. Translation: CASSSDRISYEQYF.